This TCR beta chain was identified during a study of molecular identifiers for immune sequencing clone quantification. Study observations and caveats: Over 99% of effector molecules, but under 1% in naive cells, were held by clones with more than 20 RNA copies. Spiked Jurkat TCR RNA equivalent to one cell was reportedly detectable in around 980,000 naive cells.

TCRdb itself ran the PCR reads through MiXCR, one entry per CDR3 protein. Seen here are some 650,000 distinct CDR3 sequences, roughly 21% observed once, and the top ten hold around 0.86%. The CDR3 is 14 residues long. The junction had 7 bases not matched to a gene; V was cut back by 5 bases and J by 3 bases. Germline-derived CDR1 and CDR2 are MNHEY and SVGEGT. Remarks on this clonotype: Its antigen is undetermined.

With 10%, 30% or 50% of RNA, about 17,000 to 1,100,000 naive CD8 T cells were sequenced. The sequenced material came from naive CD8+ T cells from blood, with Jurkat cell RNA spiked in. Noted subset: FACS-sorted CD8+CD4-CCR7+CD45RA+ naive T cells. This sequence was found in a human donor in good health. Some libraries in this study had Jurkat cell RNA spiked in. The J gene is TRBJ2-7, the V gene TRBV6-2 or TRBV6-3; 7 bases are shared with TRBD1. CDR3 DNA sequence: TGTGCCAGCAGTCCCCCTACAGGGGACTACGAGCAGTACTTC. Its protein product is CASSPPTGDYEQYF.